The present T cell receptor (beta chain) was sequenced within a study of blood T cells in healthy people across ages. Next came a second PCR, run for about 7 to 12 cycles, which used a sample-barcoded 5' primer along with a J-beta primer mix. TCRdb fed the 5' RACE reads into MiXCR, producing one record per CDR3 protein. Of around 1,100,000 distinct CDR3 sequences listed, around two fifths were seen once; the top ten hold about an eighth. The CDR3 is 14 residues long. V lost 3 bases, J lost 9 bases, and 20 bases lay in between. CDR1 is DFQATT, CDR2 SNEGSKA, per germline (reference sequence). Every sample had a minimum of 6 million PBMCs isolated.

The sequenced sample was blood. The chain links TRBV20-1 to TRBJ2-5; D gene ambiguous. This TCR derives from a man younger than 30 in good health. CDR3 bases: TGCAGTGCTAGGGCCCTTGCGGATCCGAGCGCCCAGTACTTC. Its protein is CSARALADPSAQYF.